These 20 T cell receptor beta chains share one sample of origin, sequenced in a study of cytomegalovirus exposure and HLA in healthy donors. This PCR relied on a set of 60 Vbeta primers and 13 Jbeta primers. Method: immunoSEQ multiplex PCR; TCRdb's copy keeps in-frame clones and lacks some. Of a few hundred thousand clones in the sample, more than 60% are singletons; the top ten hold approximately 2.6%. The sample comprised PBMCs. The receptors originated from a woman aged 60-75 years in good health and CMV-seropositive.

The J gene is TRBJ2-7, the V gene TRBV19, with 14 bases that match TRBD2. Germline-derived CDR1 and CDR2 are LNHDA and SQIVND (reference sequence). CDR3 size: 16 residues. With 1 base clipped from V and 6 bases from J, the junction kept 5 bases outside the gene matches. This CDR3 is CASSIAGTSGSVEQYF. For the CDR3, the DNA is TGTGCCAGTAGTATAGCTGGGACTAGCGGGAGTGTCGAGCAGTACTTC.

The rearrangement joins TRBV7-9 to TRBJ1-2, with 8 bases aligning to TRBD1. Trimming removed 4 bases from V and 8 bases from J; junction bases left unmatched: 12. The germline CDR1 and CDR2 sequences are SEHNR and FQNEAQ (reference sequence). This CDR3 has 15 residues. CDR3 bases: TGTGCCAGCAGCTCAGCACCGGGACAGGAGGTGGGCTACACCTTC. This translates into CASSSAPGQEVGYTF.

CDR3 bases: TGCGCCAGCAGCCGGTCGGAGGGGTTCGGTGGCTACACCTTC. It encodes CASSRSEGFGGYTF. The J gene is TRBJ1-2, the V gene TRBV4-3, with D possibly matching TRBD1 (5 bases). The CDR3 sequence is 14 residues long. V gave up 4 bases and J gave up 7 bases, with 16 bases separating them. Germline-derived CDR1 and CDR2 are LGHNA and YSLEER.

In DNA, the CDR3 is TGCGCCAGCAGCTTGGGTCTAGCGGGGGCCCCCCAAGAGACCCAGTACTTC. The encoded protein is CASSLGLAGAPQETQYF. The chain links TRBV5-1 to TRBJ2-5; 10 bases agree with TRBD2. Losses at the gene ends were 0 bases for V and 1 base for J; bases not matched to a gene: 6. The germline V gene encodes CDR1 SGHRS and CDR2 YFSETQ. The CDR3 totals 17 residues.

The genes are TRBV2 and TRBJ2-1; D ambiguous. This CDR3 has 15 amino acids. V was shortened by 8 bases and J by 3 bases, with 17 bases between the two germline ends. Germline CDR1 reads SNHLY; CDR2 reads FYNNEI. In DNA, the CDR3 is TGTGCCAGCTCCCTTGCGGCTAGTATCTACAATGAGCAGTTCTTC. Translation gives CASSLAASIYNEQFF.

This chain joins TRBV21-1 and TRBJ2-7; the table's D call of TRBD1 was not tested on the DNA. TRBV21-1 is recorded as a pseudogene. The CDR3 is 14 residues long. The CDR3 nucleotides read TGTGCCAGCAGCCCTCGGACAGGCGACTACGAGCAGTACTTC. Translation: CASSPRTGDYEQYF.

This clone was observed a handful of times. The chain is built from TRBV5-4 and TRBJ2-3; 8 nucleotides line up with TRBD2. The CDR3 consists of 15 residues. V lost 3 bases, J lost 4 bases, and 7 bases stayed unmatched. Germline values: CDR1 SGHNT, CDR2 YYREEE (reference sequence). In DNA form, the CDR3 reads TGTGCCAGCAGCTCCGGGGGGGGAAAGGCAGATACGCAGTATTTT. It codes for CASSSGGGKADTQYF.

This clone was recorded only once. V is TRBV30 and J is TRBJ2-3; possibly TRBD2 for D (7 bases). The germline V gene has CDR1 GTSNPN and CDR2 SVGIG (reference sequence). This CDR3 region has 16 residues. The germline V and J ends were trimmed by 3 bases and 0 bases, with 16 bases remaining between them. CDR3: CAWRKGGGRSTDTQYF. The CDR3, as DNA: TGTGCCTGGAGGAAGGGAGGGGGGAGGAGCACAGATACGCAGTATTTT.

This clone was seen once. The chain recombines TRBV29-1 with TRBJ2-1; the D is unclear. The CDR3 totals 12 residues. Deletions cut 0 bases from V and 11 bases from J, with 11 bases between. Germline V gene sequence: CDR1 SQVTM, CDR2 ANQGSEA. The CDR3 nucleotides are TGCAGCGTTGAAGAACCCCCCAGTAAGCAGTTCTTC. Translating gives CSVEEPPSKQFF.

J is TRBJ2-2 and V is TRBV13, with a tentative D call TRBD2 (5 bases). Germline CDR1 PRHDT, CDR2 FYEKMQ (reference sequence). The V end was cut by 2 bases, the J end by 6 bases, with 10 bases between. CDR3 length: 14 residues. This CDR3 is CASSLTRDPGELFF. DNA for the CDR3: TGTGCCAGCAGCTTAACACGGGATCCCGGGGAGCTGTTTTTT.

The CDR3 protein is CASSKSGGDRGNEQFF. The CDR3 DNA reads as TGTGCCAGCAGCAAAAGTGGCGGAGACAGGGGCAATGAGCAGTTCTTC. The V and J genes are TRBV21-1 and TRBJ2-1; the table gives TRBD1 as D, unverified against the DNA. TRBV21-1 represents a pseudogene. The CDR3 is 16 amino acids.

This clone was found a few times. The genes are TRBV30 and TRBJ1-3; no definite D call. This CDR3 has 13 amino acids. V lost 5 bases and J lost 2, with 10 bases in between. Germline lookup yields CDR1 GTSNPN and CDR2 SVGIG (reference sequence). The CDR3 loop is CAWSWSAGNTIYF. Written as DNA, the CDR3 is TGTGCCTGGTCTTGGTCGGCTGGAAACACCATATATTTT.

CDR3 nucleotide sequence: TGTGCCAGCAGCTTGGGTTCGGACAGGGTGGACGAGCAGTACTTC. Encoded protein: CASSLGSDRVDEQYF. The rearrangement uses TRBV5-8 and TRBJ2-7; TRBD1 aligns across 8 bases. This CDR3 has 15 amino acids. V gave up 0 bases and J gave up 5 bases; unmatched junction bases: 7. In germline, CDR1 is SGHTS, CDR2 YDEGEE.

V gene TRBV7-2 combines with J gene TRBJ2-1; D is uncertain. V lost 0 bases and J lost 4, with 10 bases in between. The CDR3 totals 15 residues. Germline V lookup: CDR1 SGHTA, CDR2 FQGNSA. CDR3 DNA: TGTGCCAGCAGCTTAGCGGTCCCAGTTTACAATGAGCAGTTCTTC. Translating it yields CASSLAVPVYNEQFF.

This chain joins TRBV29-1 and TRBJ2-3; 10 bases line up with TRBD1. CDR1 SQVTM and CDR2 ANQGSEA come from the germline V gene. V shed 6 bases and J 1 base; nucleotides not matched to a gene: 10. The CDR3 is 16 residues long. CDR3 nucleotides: TGCAGCGTAGGAAACAGACAGGGGGCAGGCACAGATACGCAGTATTTT. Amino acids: CSVGNRQGAGTDTQYF.

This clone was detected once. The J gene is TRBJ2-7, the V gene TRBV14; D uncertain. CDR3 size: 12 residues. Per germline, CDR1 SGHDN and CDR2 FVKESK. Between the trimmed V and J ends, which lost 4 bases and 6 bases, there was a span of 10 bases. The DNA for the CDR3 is TGTGCCAGCAGCCGAGTAGATCGCGAGCAGTACTTC. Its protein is CASSRVDREQYF.

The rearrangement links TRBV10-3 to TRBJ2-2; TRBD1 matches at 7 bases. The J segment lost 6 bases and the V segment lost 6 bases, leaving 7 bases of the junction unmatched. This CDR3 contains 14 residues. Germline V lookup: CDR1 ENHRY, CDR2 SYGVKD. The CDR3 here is CAIRPDRDAGELFF. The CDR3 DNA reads TGTGCCATCAGGCCCGACAGGGACGCCGGGGAGCTGTTTTTT.

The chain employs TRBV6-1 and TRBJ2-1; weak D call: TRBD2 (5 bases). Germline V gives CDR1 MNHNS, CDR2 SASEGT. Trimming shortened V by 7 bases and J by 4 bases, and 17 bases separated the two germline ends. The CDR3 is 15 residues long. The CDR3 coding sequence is TGTGCCAGCACGACAACGGGGTTGACTTACAATGAGCAGTTCTTC. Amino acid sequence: CASTTTGLTYNEQFF.

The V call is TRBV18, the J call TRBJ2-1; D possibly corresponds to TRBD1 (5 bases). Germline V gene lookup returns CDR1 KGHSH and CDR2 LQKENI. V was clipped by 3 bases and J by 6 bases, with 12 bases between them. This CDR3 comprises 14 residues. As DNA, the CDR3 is TGTGCCAGCTCACCCGGCAGGGTCGCCAATGAGCAGTTCTTC. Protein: CASSPGRVANEQFF.

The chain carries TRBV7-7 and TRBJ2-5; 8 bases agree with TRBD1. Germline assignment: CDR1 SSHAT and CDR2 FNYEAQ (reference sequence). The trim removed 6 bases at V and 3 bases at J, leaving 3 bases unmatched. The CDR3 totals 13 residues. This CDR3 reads CASSSGGEETQYF. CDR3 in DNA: TGTGCCAGCAGTTCAGGGGGCGAAGAGACCCAGTACTTC.